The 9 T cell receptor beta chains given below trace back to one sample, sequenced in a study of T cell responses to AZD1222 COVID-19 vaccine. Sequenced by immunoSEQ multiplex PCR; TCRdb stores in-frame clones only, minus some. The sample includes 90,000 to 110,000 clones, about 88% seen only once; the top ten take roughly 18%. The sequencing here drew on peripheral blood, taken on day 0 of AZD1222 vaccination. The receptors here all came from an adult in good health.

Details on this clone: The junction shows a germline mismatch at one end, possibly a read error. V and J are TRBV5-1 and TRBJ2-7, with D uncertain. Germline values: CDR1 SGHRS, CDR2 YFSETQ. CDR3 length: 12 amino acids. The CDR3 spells CASSLGSFEQYF. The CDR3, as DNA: TGCGCCAGCAGCTTGGGCTCCTTCGAGCAGTACTTC.

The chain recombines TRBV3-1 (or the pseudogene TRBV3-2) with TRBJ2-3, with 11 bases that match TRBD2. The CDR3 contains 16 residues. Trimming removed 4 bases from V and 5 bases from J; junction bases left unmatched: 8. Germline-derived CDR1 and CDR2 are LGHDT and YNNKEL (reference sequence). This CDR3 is CASSLLAGVGKDTQYF. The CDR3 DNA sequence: TGTGCCAGCAGCCTACTAGCGGGAGTGGGGAAAGATACGCAGTATTTT.

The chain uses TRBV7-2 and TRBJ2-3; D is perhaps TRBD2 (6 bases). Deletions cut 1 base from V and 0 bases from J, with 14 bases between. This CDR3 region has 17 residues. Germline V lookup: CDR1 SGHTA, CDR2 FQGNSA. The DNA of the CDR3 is TGTGCCAGCAGCTTAGAAGGGAGGACGGACAGCACAGATACGCAGTATTTT. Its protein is CASSLEGRTDSTDTQYF.

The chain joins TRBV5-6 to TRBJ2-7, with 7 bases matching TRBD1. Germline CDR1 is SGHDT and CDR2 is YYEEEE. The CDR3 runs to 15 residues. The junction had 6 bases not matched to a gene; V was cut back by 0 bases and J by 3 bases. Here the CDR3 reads CASSLAGTAFYEQYF. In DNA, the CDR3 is TGTGCCAGCAGCTTGGCCGGGACAGCCTTCTACGAGCAGTACTTC.

CDR3 bases: TGTGCCAGCTCACCGAATGGGATAGCTGGGGCCAACGTCCTGACTTTC. Its translation is CASSPNGIAGANVLTF. The genes are TRBV18 and TRBJ2-6; D gene uncertain. Germline V gene data show CDR1 as KGHSH and CDR2 as LQKENI. Trimming took 3 bases from V and 2 from J, leaving 11 bases between them. There are 16 residues in the CDR3.

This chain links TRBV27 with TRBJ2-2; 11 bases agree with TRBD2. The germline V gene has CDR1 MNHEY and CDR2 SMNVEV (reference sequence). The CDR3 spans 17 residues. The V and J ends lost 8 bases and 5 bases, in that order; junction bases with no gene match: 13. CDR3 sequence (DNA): TGTGCCAGCGCCGGGGTTAGCGGGGGGGCCAAAACCGGGGAGCTGTTTTTT. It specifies CASAGVSGGAKTGELFF.

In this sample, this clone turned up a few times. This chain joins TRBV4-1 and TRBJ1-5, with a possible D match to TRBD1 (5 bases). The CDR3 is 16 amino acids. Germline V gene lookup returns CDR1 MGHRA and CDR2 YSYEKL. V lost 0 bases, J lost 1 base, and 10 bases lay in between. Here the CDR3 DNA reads TGCGCCAGCAGCCAAGAAGATTGGGGCAGCAATCAGCCCCAGCATTTT. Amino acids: CASSQEDWGSNQPQHF.

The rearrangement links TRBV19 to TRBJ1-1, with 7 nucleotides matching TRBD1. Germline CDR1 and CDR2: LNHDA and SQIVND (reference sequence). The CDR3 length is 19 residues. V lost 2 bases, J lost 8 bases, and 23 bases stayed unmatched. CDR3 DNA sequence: TGTGCCAGTAGTATATTGGGAAAACGGGGGCAGGGGGAGCTACCCGAAGCTTTCTTT. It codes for CASSILGKRGQGELPEAFF. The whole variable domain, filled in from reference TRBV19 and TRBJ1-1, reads DGGITQSPKYLFRKEGQNVTLSCEQNLNHDAMYWYRQDPGQGLRLIYYSQIVNDFQKGDIAEGYSVSREKKESFPLTVTSAQKNPTAFYLCASSILGKRGQGELPEAFFGQGTRLTVV.

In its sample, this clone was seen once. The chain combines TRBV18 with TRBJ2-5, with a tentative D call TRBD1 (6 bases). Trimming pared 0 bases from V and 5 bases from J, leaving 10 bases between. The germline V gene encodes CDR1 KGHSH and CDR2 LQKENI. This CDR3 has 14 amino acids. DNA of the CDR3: TGTGCCAGCTCACCACCCCAGGGGCGGGAGACCCAGTACTTC. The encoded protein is CASSPPQGRETQYF. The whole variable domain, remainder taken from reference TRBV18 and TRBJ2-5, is NAGVMQNPRHLVRRRGQEARLRCSPMKGHSHVYWYRQLPEEGLKFMVYLQKENIIDESGMPKERFSAEFPKEGPSILRIQQVVRGDSAAYFCASSPPQGRETQYFGPGTRLLVL.